The sequence of this TCR beta chain was determined in a study of blood T cell repertoires in COVID-19. Looking at the study overall: Nucleic acid was either cDNA or gDNA, and it came from T cells, B-cell-depleted T cells, or PBMCs.

Source study methods: Amplification from reference gene primers served as the basis for estimated nucleated cell counts. Sequencing was performed with immunoSEQ multiplex PCR; in TCRdb, only in-frame clones are kept and a portion is missing. D and trimming were read from the DNA, whereas the V and J calls and clone size are those reported in that table. The profile shows 200,000 or so clones, roughly 88% of them singletons. Study members were between roughly 18 and 90 years old and lived in 24 US regions. Cohorts were based on clinical histories the participants reported. Losses at the gene ends were 1 base for V and 10 bases for J; bases not matched to a gene: 4. This CDR3 has 14 amino acids. Germline CDR1 LNHNV, CDR2 YYDKDF (reference sequence).

The chain is built from TRBV15 and TRBJ1-6; 7 bases match TRBD1. The source is a woman aged 40 to 55 with acute COVID-19. The sequenced sample consisted of PBMCs or T cells enriched from blood (not recorded which). CDR3 region: CATSRGDRDSPLHF. The CDR3 bases are TGTGCCACCAGCAGAGGTGACAGGGACTCACCCCTCCACTTT.